This T cell receptor beta chain was retrieved from a study of neurological immune-mediated disorders. Study-wide results and limits: Healthy controls had more TCR clonal expansion than multiple sclerosis, which showed the least, whereas HTLV-1-associated myelopathy showed the most.

V was shortened by 5 bases and J by 2 bases, with 17 bases between the two germline ends. CDR1 DFQATT and CDR2 SNEGSKA come from the germline V gene (reference sequence). The CDR3 has 15 amino acids. Many counts were recorded for this clonotype. Its antigen is unidentified. TCRdb re-derived calls from the 5' RACE reads in MiXCR, one entry per CDR3 protein. The sample holds around 40,000 distinct CDR3 sequences, approximately 7.2% seen once. Material for sequencing was CD4+ T cells from blood. The sequence was obtained from a man aged 50 to 60 in good health. V usage is TRBV20-1 and J usage is TRBJ2-3; tentatively, D is TRBD2 (6 bases). The CDR3 DNA is TGCAGTGCTCTAATTAGCGGAAGGGACACAGATACGCAGTATTTT. Amino acid sequence: CSALISGRDTDTQYF.